This TCR beta chain comes out of a study of blood T cell repertoires in COVID-19. On the study more broadly: Some COVID-19 samples were acute and others convalescent; all came from the United States, Italy and Spain. PBMCs, B-cell-depleted T cells, or T cells were the source of the cDNA or gDNA that made up the material.

CDR1 MDHEN and CDR2 SYDVKM come from the germline V gene. There are 10 residues in the CDR3. With 7 bases removed from V and 6 bases from J, the gap between germline ends came to 4 bases. Seattle cases were enrolled at active infection and followed longitudinally. Per the authors' pipeline: Amplification from reference gene primers served as the basis for estimated nucleated cell counts. Assay used: immunoSEQ multiplex PCR; TCRdb lists only in-frame clones, some missing. V, J and clone size reflect that table, while D and trimming were determined from the DNA. Found here are about 260,000 clones, approximately 92% of them singletons; the top ten hold 2% to 3%.

This clonotype was obtained from a person in their late teens or twenties with COVID-19, enrolled during active disease. Sequencing used peripheral blood. The chain links TRBV28 to TRBJ1-5; D unresolved. The CDR3 nucleotides are TGTGCCAGCAATATTCAGCCCCAGCATTTT. Its protein is CASNIQPQHF.